The next 8 T cell receptor beta chains were all read from a single sample in a study of blood T cell repertoires in COVID-19. The assay was immunoSEQ multiplex PCR, and TCRdb's table has in-frame clones only and misses some. The sample records roughly 100,000 clones, around 86% being singletons. The sequencing sample was made of peripheral blood. These receptors originate from a woman aged 80 or older with active or convalescent COVID-19.

The chain recombines TRBV7-6 with TRBJ1-2, with TRBD1 as a possible D gene (6 bases). CDR3 length: 13 residues. Germline V gene data show CDR1 as SGHVS and CDR2 as FNYEAQ. The V gene lost 5 bases and the J gene lost 8 bases, with 15 bases spanning the gap. The CDR3: CASSRQEGDGYTF. The CDR3 region has the DNA TGTGCCAGCAGCCGACAGGAAGGAGACGGCTACACCTTC.

This clone was seen a single time. The CDR3 reads CASSWTEGSAYEQYF. The CDR3 DNA is TGTGCCAGCAGCTGGACAGAGGGTTCAGCCTACGAGCAGTACTTC. The chain employs TRBV5-5 and TRBJ2-7, with D perhaps TRBD1 (6 bases). The CDR3 has 15 amino acids. Germline V gene lookup returns CDR1 SGHKS and CDR2 YYEKEE (reference sequence). With 3 bases removed from V and 2 bases from J, the gap between germline ends came to 15 bases.

The J gene is TRBJ1-2, the V gene TRBV7-2, with 9 bases aligning to TRBD1. Germline V gene lookup returns CDR1 SGHTA and CDR2 FQGNSA. V was pared by 7 bases and J by 3 bases, with 3 bases of the junction left unmatched. The CDR3 length is 13 residues. Here the CDR3 reads CASTWTGDYGYTF. The CDR3 DNA sequence: TGTGCCAGCACCTGGACAGGGGACTATGGCTACACCTTC.

V and J are TRBV5-4 and TRBJ1-4, with D tentatively TRBD1 (5 bases). The CDR3 sequence is 13 residues long. Trimming left V 4 bases short and J 4 bases short, with 8 bases between. Germline CDR1 and CDR2: SGHNT and YYREEE (reference sequence). The CDR3 spells CASSPGGNEKLFF. The DNA of the CDR3 is TGTGCCAGCAGCCCCGGGGGTAATGAAAAACTGTTTTTT.

The V and J genes are TRBV14 and TRBJ2-2; unclear D gene. From germline, CDR1 is SGHDN and CDR2 FVKESK. This CDR3 has 12 amino acids. V was shortened by 0 bases and J by 7 bases, with 3 bases between the two germline ends. The CDR3, as DNA: TGTGCCAGCAGCCAAGAACACGGGGAGCTGTTTTTT. Encoded protein: CASSQEHGELFF.

The rearrangement links TRBV2 to TRBJ1-1, with 7 bases matching TRBD1. The CDR3 is 11 residues long. V shed 8 bases and J 8 bases; nucleotides not matched to a gene: 5. Germline-derived CDR1 and CDR2 are SNHLY and FYNNEI. CDR3 amino acids: CASRDSPEAFF. CDR3 nucleotides: TGTGCCAGCCGGGACAGTCCCGAAGCTTTCTTT.

The genes are TRBV28 and TRBJ2-7; TRBD1 matches at 9 bases. Trimming at V came to 4 bases and at J to 0 bases, leaving 4 bases not matched to a gene. The CDR3 covers 15 residues. CDR1 and CDR2 (germline): MDHEN, SYDVKM. Written as DNA, the CDR3 is TGTGCCAGCAGTTCTCCGGGACAGGGCTCCTACGAGCAGTACTTC. Translated: CASSSPGQGSYEQYF.

Here the CDR3 reads CASRATSGGETQYF. In nucleotides, the CDR3 is TGTGCCAGTAGAGCCACTAGCGGGGGAGAGACCCAGTACTTC. The chain joins TRBV19 to TRBJ2-5; 11 bases line up with TRBD2. CDR1 is LNHDA, CDR2 SQIVND, per germline (reference sequence). The V and J ends lost 6 bases and 4 bases, in that order; junction bases with no gene match: 4. The CDR3 contains 14 residues. The entire variable domain, with the rest obtained from reference TRBV19 and TRBJ2-5, is as follows: DGGITQSPKYLFRKEGQNVTLSCEQNLNHDAMYWYRQDPGQGLRLIYYSQIVNDFQKGDIAEGYSVSREKKESFPLTVTSAQKNPTAFYLCASRATSGGETQYFGPGTRLLVL.